This T cell receptor (beta chain) was sequenced in a study of blood T cells in healthy people across ages. The CDR3 contains 15 residues. Trimming took off 2 bases at V and 0 bases at J, with 7 bases between the two ends. This clonotype was detected only once. Using a J-beta primer mix together with a sample-barcoded 5' primer, a second PCR was run for roughly 7 to 12 cycles. TCRdb ran MiXCR on the 5' RACE reads and lists one entry per CDR3 protein. This table has about 1,400,000 distinct CDR3 sequences, 55% to 75% appearing once. The sequence derives from a man in his late teens or twenties in good health. Material for sequencing was blood. The chain employs TRBV12-3 or TRBV12-4 and TRBJ1-4; D is ambiguous. The CDR3 nucleotides are TGTGCCAGCAGTTTACCCACTTCAACTAATGAAAAACTGTTTTTT. This gives the protein CASSLPTSTNEKLFF.